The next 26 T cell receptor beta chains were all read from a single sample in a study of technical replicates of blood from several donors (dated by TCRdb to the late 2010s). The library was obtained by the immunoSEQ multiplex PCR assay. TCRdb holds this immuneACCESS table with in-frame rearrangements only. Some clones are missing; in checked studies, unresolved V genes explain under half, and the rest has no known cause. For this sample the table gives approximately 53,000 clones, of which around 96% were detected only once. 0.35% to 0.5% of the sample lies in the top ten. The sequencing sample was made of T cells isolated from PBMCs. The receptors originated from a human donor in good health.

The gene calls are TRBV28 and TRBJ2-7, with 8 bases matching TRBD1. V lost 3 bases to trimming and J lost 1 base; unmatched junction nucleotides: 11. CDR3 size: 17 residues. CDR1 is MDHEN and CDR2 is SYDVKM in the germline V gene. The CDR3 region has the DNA TGTGCCAGCAGTTTGGGAAAAGGACAGGGATCGTCCTACGAGCAGTACTTC. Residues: CASSLGKGQGSSYEQYF.

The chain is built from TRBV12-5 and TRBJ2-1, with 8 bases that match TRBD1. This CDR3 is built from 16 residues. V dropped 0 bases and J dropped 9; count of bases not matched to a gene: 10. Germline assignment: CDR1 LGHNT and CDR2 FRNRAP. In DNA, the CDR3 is TGTGCTAGTGGTTTGGTACAAAAGACAGGGGCGAGTGAGCAGTTCTTC. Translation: CASGLVQKTGASEQFF. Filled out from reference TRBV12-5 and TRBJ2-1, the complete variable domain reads DARVTQTPRHKVTEMGQEVTMRCQPILGHNTVFWYRQTMMQGLELLAYFRNRAPLDDSGMPKDRFSAEMPDATLATLKIQPSEPRDSAVYFCASGLVQKTGASEQFFGPGTRLTVL.

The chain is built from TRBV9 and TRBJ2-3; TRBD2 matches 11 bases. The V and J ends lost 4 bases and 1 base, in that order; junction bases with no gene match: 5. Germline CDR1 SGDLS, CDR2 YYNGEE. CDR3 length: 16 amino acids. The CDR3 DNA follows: TGTGCCAGCAGCCCTCCGGGACTAGCGGGCACAGATACGCAGTATTTT. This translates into CASSPPGLAGTDTQYF.

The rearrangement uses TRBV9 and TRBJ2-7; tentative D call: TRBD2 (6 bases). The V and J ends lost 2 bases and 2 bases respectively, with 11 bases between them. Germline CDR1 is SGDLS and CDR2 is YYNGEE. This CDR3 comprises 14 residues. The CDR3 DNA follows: TGTGCCAGCAGCGTGGGGCCTAGCGCCTACGAGCAGTACTTC. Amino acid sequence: CASSVGPSAYEQYF. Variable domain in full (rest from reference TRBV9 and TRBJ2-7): DSGVTQTPKHLITATGQRVTLRCSPRSGDLSVYWYQQSLDQGLQFLIQYYNGEERAKGNILERFSAQQFPDLHSELNLSSLELGDSALYFCASSVGPSAYEQYFGPGTRLTVT.

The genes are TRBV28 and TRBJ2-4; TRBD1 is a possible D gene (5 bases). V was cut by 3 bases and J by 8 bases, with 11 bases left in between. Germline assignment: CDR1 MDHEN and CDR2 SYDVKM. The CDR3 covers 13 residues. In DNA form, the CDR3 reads TGTGCCAGCAGTTTTAACATGGGGCACATTCAGTACTTC. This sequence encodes CASSFNMGHIQYF.

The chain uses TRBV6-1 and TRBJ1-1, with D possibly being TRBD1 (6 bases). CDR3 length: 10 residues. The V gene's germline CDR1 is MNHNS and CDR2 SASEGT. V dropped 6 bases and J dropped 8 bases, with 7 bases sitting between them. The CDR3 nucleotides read TGTGCCAGCAGAACAGGGGAAGCTTTCTTT. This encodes CASRTGEAFF.

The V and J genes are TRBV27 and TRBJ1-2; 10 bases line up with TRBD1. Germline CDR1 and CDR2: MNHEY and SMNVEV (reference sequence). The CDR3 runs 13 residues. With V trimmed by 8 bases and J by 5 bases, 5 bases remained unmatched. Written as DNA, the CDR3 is TGTGCCAGCGGACAGGGGGTTGGGTATGGCTACACCTTC. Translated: CASGQGVGYGYTF.

This CDR3 reads CASSLGAIIQETQYF. Written as DNA, the CDR3 is TGTGCCAGCAGCTTAGGTGCGATCATCCAAGAGACCCAGTACTTC. The chain is built from TRBV7-9 and TRBJ2-5; D call uncertain. Between the trimmed V and J ends, which lost 1 base and 1 base, there was a span of 10 bases. Germline-derived CDR1 and CDR2 are SEHNR and FQNEAQ (reference sequence). The CDR3 contains 15 residues.

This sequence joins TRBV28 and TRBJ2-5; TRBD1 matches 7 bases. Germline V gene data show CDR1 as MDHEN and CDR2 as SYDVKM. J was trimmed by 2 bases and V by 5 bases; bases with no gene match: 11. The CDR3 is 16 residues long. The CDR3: CASSPPQGVAQETQYF. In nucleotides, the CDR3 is TGTGCCAGCAGTCCCCCCCAGGGGGTCGCTCAAGAGACCCAGTACTTC.

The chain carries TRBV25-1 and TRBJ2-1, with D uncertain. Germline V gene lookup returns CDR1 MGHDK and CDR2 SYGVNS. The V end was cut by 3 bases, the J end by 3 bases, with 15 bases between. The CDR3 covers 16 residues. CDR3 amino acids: CASSDPTPSGYNEQFF. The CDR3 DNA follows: TGTGCCAGCAGTGATCCTACTCCCTCCGGCTACAATGAGCAGTTCTTC.

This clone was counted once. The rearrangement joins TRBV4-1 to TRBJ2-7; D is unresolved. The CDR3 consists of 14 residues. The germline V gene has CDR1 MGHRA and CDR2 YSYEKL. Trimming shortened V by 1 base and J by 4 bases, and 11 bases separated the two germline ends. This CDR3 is CASSQGFLEYEQYF. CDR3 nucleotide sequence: TGCGCCAGCAGCCAAGGATTTCTTGAGTACGAGCAGTACTTC.

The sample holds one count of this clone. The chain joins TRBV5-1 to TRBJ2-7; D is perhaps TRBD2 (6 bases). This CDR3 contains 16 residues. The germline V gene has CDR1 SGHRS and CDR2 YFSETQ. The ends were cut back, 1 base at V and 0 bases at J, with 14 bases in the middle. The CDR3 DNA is TGCGCCAGCAGCTTGTTAGCCGGGAGTGGCTCCTACGAGCAGTACTTC. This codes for CASSLLAGSGSYEQYF.

The CDR3 sequence is CASSLVAQGAYNEQFF. The CDR3 DNA reads as TGTGCCAGCAGCTTAGTTGCACAGGGGGCCTACAATGAGCAGTTCTTC. This chain connects TRBV7-2 to TRBJ2-1, with TRBD1 matching 8 bases. The V segment lost 1 base and the J segment 2 bases; nucleotides outside the gene matches: 4. CDR3 length: 16 amino acids. The germline V gene encodes CDR1 SGHTA and CDR2 FQGNSA.

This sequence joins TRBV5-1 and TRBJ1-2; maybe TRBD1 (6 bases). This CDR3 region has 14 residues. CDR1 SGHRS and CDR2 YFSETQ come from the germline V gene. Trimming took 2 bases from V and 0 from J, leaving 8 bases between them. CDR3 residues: CASSFGGSNYGYTF. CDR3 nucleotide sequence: TGCGCCAGCAGCTTTGGGGGCTCTAACTATGGCTACACCTTC.

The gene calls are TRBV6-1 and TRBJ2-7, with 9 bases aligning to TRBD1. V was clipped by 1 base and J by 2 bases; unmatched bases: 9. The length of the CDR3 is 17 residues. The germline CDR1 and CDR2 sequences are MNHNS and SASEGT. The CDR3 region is CASSEGGTGILAYEQYF. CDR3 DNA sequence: TGTGCCAGCAGTGAAGGTGGGACAGGGATTCTCGCCTACGAGCAGTACTTC.

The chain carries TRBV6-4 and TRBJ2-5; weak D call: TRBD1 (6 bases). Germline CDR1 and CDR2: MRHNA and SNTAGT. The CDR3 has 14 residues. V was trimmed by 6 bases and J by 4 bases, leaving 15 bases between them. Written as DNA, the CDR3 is TGTGCCAGCAGGAAACTTACAGGGAGAGAGACCCAGTACTTC. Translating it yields CASRKLTGRETQYF.

CDR3 region: CASSVAGRGLSEQYF. The CDR3 bases are TGTGCCAGCAGCGTAGCCGGCAGGGGGCTAAGCGAGCAGTACTTC. The chain joins TRBV9 to TRBJ2-7, with 8 positions matching TRBD1. Germline loops: CDR1 SGDLS, CDR2 YYNGEE. This CDR3 region has 15 residues. V lost 0 bases to trimming and J lost 6 bases; unmatched junction nucleotides: 8.

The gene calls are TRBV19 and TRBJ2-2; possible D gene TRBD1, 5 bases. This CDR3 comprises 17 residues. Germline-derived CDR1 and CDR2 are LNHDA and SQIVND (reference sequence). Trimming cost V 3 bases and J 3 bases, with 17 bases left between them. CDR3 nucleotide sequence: TGTGCCAGTAGTATTGAGTCGACAGCTCCCTACACCGGGGAGCTGTTTTTT. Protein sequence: CASSIESTAPYTGELFF.

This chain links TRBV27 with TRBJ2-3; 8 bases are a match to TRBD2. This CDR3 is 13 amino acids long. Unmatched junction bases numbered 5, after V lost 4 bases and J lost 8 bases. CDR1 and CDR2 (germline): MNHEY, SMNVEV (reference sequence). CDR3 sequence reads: CASSSERGSTQYF. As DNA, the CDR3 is TGTGCCAGCAGTTCGGAGCGGGGGTCTACGCAGTATTTT.

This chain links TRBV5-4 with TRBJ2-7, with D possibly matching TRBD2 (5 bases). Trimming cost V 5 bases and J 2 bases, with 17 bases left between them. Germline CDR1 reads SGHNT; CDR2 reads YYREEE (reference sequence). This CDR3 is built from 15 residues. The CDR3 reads CASSAGGLAPYEQYF. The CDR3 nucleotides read TGTGCCAGCAGTGCTGGAGGATTGGCCCCCTACGAGCAGTACTTC.

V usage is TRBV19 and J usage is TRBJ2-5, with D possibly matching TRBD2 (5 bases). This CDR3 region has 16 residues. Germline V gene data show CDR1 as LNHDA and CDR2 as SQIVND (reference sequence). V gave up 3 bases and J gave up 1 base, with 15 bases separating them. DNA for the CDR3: TGTGCCAGTAGTATTGGTTTGGCGGGTACCCAAGAGACCCAGTACTTC. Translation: CASSIGLAGTQETQYF. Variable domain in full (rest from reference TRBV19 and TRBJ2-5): DGGITQSPKYLFRKEGQNVTLSCEQNLNHDAMYWYRQDPGQGLRLIYYSQIVNDFQKGDIAEGYSVSREKKESFPLTVTSAQKNPTAFYLCASSIGLAGTQETQYFGPGTRLLVL.

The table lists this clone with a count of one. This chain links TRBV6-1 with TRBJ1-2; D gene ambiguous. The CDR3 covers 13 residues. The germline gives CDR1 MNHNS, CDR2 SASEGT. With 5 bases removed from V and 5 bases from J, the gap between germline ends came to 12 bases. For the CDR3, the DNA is TGTGCCAGCAGTTTAAAATTAGATTATGGCTACACCTTC. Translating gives CASSLKLDYGYTF.

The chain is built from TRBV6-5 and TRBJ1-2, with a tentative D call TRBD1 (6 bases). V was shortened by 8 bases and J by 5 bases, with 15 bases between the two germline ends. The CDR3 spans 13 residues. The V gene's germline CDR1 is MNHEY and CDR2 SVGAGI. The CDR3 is CASGEGVGYGYTF. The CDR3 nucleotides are TGTGCCAGCGGGGAGGGGGTAGGATATGGCTACACCTTC.

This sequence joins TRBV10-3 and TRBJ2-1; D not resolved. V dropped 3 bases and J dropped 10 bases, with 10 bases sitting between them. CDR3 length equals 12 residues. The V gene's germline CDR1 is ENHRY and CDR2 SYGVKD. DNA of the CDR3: TGTGCCATCAGTGAACAATTATGGGAGCAGTTCTTC. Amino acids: CAISEQLWEQFF.

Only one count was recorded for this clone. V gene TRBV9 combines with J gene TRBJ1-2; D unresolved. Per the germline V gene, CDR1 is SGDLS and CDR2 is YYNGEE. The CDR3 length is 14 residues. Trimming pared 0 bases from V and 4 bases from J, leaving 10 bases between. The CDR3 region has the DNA TGTGCCAGCAGCGTAGGAGAGGAGGGCTATGGCTACACCTTC. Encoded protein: CASSVGEEGYGYTF.

The CDR3 DNA reads as TGTGCCAGCAGTACGCGGGAGGGCTCCGTACAAGAGACCCAGTACTTC. Translation gives CASSTREGSVQETQYF. The chain combines TRBV28 with TRBJ2-5; 9 nucleotides line up with TRBD2. The germline V gene encodes CDR1 MDHEN and CDR2 SYDVKM. V shed 5 bases, J shed 2 bases, and the junction held 9 bases outside the gene matches. The CDR3 spans 16 residues.